This paragraph reports one TCR beta chain. What it recognizes is unknown. V lost 0 bases, J lost 4 bases, and 7 bases stayed unmatched. Germline V lookup: CDR1 LNHDA, CDR2 SQIVND (reference sequence). CDR3 length equals 17 residues. Only in-frame clones appear in the TCRdb table, and some are missing; sequencing was by immunoSEQ multiplex PCR. The sample includes 6,000 to 8,500 clones, about 35% of them seen just once. This entry belongs to a study of siplizumab effects on memory and regulatory T cells. Coculture of mixed lymphocyte reaction cells was performed at 37°C for 5 to 7 days. The receptor was derived from a human donor in good health; the cells came from an allogeneic mixed lymphocyte reaction. The chain couples TRBV19 to TRBJ2-1, with 9 bases identical to TRBD2. Sequenced material: CFSE-low (dividing) CD8+ T cells sorted from an allogeneic mixed lymphocyte reaction. The DNA for the CDR3 is TGTGCCAGTAGTATAGATCTCGTAGCGGGAGCTTACAATGAGCAGTTCTTC. Its translation is CASSIDLVAGAYNEQFF.